Shown below are 20 T cell receptor beta chains from a single sample sequenced in a study of technical replicates of blood from four donors. TCRdb's copy holds only in-frame clones and misses some; the assay was immunoSEQ multiplex PCR. The sample has tens of thousands of clones; more than 95% are singletons. The source material was T cells isolated from PBMCs. The origin of the receptors is a human donor in good health.

In DNA, the CDR3 is TGTGCCAGCAGTGAAAAAACTAGTTACGAGCAGTACTTC. It translates to CASSEKTSYEQYF. The chain links TRBV2 to TRBJ2-7; D is perhaps TRBD2 (5 bases). Trimming took off 2 bases at V and 4 bases at J, with 9 bases between the two ends. Germline V gene sequence: CDR1 SNHLY, CDR2 FYNNEI. CDR3 size: 13 residues.

This sequence joins TRBV10-1 and TRBJ2-2; TRBD1 aligns across 8 bases. The CDR3 is 14 residues long. Looked up from germline, CDR1 is WNHNN and CDR2 is SYGVQD (reference sequence). V trimming: 5 bases; J trimming: 3 bases; junction bases outside the gene matches: 2. The CDR3 reads CASSMDRDTGELFF. In DNA, the CDR3 is TGCGCCAGCAGTATGGACAGGGACACCGGGGAGCTGTTTTTT.

V gene TRBV19 combines with J gene TRBJ1-1, with 7 bases fitting TRBD1. CDR1 and CDR2 from the germline V gene are LNHDA and SQIVND (reference sequence). The CDR3 consists of 14 residues. The ends lost 8 bases at V and 4 bases at J; junction bases unmatched: 10. Written as DNA, the CDR3 is TGTGCCAGTTCCCCAGGGGGGTTCGGCACTGAAGCTTTCTTT. This gives the protein CASSPGGFGTEAFF.

This sequence joins TRBV9 and TRBJ2-7; 8 nucleotides agree with TRBD1. CDR3 length: 14 amino acids. After removal of 2 bases from V and 3 bases from J, the junction contained 4 bases not matched to a gene. Germline V CDR1 and CDR2: SGDLS, YYNGEE. CDR3 coding DNA: TGTGCCAGCAGCGTCGGACAGGGTGACTACGAGCAGTACTTC. Its protein is CASSVGQGDYEQYF. The variable domain in full, completed from reference TRBV9 and TRBJ2-7, reads DSGVTQTPKHLITATGQRVTLRCSPRSGDLSVYWYQQSLDQGLQFLIQYYNGEERAKGNILERFSAQQFPDLHSELNLSSLELGDSALYFCASSVGQGDYEQYFGPGTRLTVT.

The rearrangement uses TRBV7-6 and TRBJ1-2; 11 nucleotides line up with TRBD1. The junction had 15 bases not matched to a gene; V was cut back by 4 bases and J by 8 bases. Per the germline V gene, CDR1 is SGHVS and CDR2 is FNYEAQ. The CDR3 spans 17 residues. This chain's CDR3 is CASSSNRRDRGKSGYTF. CDR3 DNA: TGTGCCAGCAGCTCAAATAGGAGGGACAGGGGGAAAAGCGGCTACACCTTC.

V usage is TRBV5-4 and J usage is TRBJ2-7; 9 bases align to TRBD1. The V gene end was trimmed by 4 bases and the J gene end by 4 bases; junction bases not matched to a gene: 9. This CDR3 is built from 15 residues. Per germline, CDR1 SGHNT and CDR2 YYREEE (reference sequence). CDR3 region: CASSPPGTGYYEQYF. The CDR3 nucleotides are TGTGCCAGCAGCCCCCCCGGGACAGGGTATTACGAGCAGTACTTC.

In this sample, this clone turned up once. The CDR3: CASSNSQVSNQPQHF. In DNA, the CDR3 is TGTGCCAGCAGCAACTCTCAGGTTAGCAATCAGCCCCAGCATTTT. This sequence joins TRBV7-9 and TRBJ1-5; D is ambiguous. Trimming cost V 5 bases and J 0 bases, with 11 bases left between them. Germline loops: CDR1 SEHNR, CDR2 FQNEAQ (reference sequence). The CDR3 sequence is 15 residues long. Full variable domain (missing parts from reference TRBV7-9 and TRBJ1-5): DTGVSQNPRHKITKRGQNVTFRCDPISEHNRLYWYRQTLGQGPEFLTYFQNEAQLEKSRLLSDRFSAERPKGSFSTLEIQRTEQGDSAMYLCASSNSQVSNQPQHFGDGTRLSIL.

The rearrangement joins TRBV28 to TRBJ2-2; the D is unclear. The CDR3 covers 12 residues. CDR1 is MDHEN, CDR2 SYDVKM, per germline. V was shortened by 6 bases and J by 2 bases, with 4 bases between the two germline ends. DNA for the CDR3: TGTGCCAGCAGCGTTAACACCGGGGAGCTGTTTTTT. It specifies CASSVNTGELFF.

The CDR3 coding sequence is TGCGCCAGCAGCTTGCCCGGGACAGGGCCGGAGAACACCGGGGAGCTGTTTTTT. This translates into CASSLPGTGPENTGELFF. The chain links TRBV5-1 to TRBJ2-2; 9 bases agree with TRBD1. Germline CDR1 is SGHRS and CDR2 is YFSETQ. CDR3 length: 18 residues. V lost 1 base to trimming and J lost 1 base; unmatched junction nucleotides: 8.

The chain couples TRBV30 to TRBJ1-5; D ambiguous. The CDR3 has 17 amino acids. Germline lookup yields CDR1 GTSNPN and CDR2 SVGIG (reference sequence). Trimming shortened V by 4 bases and J by 4 bases, and 23 bases separated the two germline ends. Written as DNA, the CDR3 is TGTGCCTGGACCACCCCCAGCGCCGGGAGGTTTAATCAGCCCCAGCATTTT. This gives the protein CAWTTPSAGRFNQPQHF.

This chain uses TRBV5-5 with TRBJ2-1; weak D call: TRBD2 (6 bases). The V gene's germline CDR1 is SGHKS and CDR2 YYEKEE (reference sequence). This CDR3 is built from 15 residues. Trimming stripped 0 bases from V and 10 bases from J, with 17 bases between. The CDR3 spells CASSLVGTATGEQFF. The CDR3 DNA is TGTGCCAGCAGCTTGGTGGGGACTGCGACGGGGGAGCAGTTCTTC.

This chain uses TRBV28 with TRBJ2-7, with D possibly TRBD1 on 7 matching bases. Germline V gene lookup returns CDR1 MDHEN and CDR2 SYDVKM. The CDR3 is made up of 14 amino acids. Between the trimmed V and J ends, which lost 7 bases and 0 bases, there was a span of 13 bases. DNA for the CDR3: TGTGCCAGCACCGATCAGGGGGGCTCCTACGAGCAGTACTTC. It is translated as CASTDQGGSYEQYF.

CDR3 sequence: CAWSVGGTGYTF. Here the CDR3 DNA reads TGTGCCTGGAGTGTTGGGGGCACTGGCTACACCTTC. The chain has TRBV30 and TRBJ1-2; a possible D gene is TRBD1 (6 bases). V dropped 0 bases and J dropped 7 bases, with 9 bases sitting between them. Germline CDR1 is GTSNPN and CDR2 is SVGIG (reference sequence). This CDR3 region has 12 residues.

The V gene is TRBV28, the J gene TRBJ2-6; TRBD1 agrees at 8 bases. The trim removed 2 bases at V and 1 base at J, leaving 7 bases unmatched. There are 18 residues in the CDR3. The V gene's germline CDR1 is MDHEN and CDR2 SYDVKM. The CDR3 reads CASSLLRQGTSGANVLTF. The CDR3 DNA follows: TGTGCCAGCAGTTTACTCCGACAGGGGACGTCTGGGGCCAACGTCCTGACTTTC.

The J gene is TRBJ2-1, the V gene TRBV4-2; 13 bases line up with TRBD2. Germline V gives CDR1 LGHNA, CDR2 YNFKEQ. V dropped 1 base and J dropped 5; count of bases not matched to a gene: 2. The CDR3 is made up of 16 amino acids. The CDR3 coding sequence is TGTGCCAGCAGCCAAGTAGGACTAGCGGGAGACAATGAGCAGTTCTTC. This gives the protein CASSQVGLAGDNEQFF.

The J gene is TRBJ1-1, the V gene TRBV28; no firm D call. This CDR3 is built from 15 residues. The germline V and J ends were trimmed by 4 bases and 0 bases, with 12 bases remaining between them. CDR1 is MDHEN and CDR2 is SYDVKM in the germline V gene. CDR3 bases: TGTGCCAGCAGTTCTGAGACACCTATGAACACTGAAGCTTTCTTT. It yields the protein CASSSETPMNTEAFF.

The rearrangement links TRBV5-1 to TRBJ2-1, with a possible D match to TRBD1 (6 bases). Trimming removed 4 bases at V and 8 bases at J, with 16 bases between. The CDR3 is made up of 14 amino acids. The germline CDR1 and CDR2 sequences are SGHRS and YFSETQ. The CDR3 DNA follows: TGCGCCAGCAGCCCCGTGGGGGCGGGCGATGAGCAGTTCTTC. Its protein product is CASSPVGAGDEQFF. Based on the CDR3 plus reference TRBV5-1 and TRBJ2-1, the full variable domain is KAGVTQTPRYLIKTRGQQVTLSCSPISGHRSVSWYQQTPGQGLQFLFEYFSETQRNKGNFPGRFSGRQFSNSRSEMNVSTLELGDSALYLCASSPVGAGDEQFFGPGTRLTVL.

V and J are TRBV5-8 and TRBJ2-1; D is possibly TRBD2 (6 bases). The CDR3 runs 12 residues. The V gene's germline CDR1 is SGHTS and CDR2 YDEGEE. Deletions cut 2 bases from V and 10 bases from J, with 10 bases between. In DNA, the CDR3 is TGTGCCAGCAGCTTATCGGGAGTGGAGCAGTTCTTC. It is translated as CASSLSGVEQFF.

This clone has only one observation. This chain links TRBV9 with TRBJ1-2, with TRBD1 matching 10 bases. This CDR3 has 15 amino acids. CDR1 and CDR2 from the germline V gene are SGDLS and YYNGEE. Trimming took 3 bases from V and 7 from J; bases not matched to a gene: 9. CDR3 region: CASSGSGTGEIGYTF. In DNA form, the CDR3 reads TGTGCCAGCAGCGGTTCCGGGACAGGGGAGATTGGCTACACCTTC.

Concerning this clone: Other DNA sequences in this specimen translate into the identical CDR3. V gene TRBV5-6 combines with J gene TRBJ2-7; 7 nucleotides line up with TRBD1. Germline V CDR1 and CDR2: SGHDT, YYEEEE. The CDR3 is 13 amino acids. V lost 4 bases to trimming and J lost 1 base; unmatched junction nucleotides: 2. The CDR3 reads CASSPTGSYEQYF. CDR3 sequence (DNA): TGTGCCAGCAGCCCGACAGGGTCCTACGAGCAGTACTTC.